Listed below are T cell receptor beta chains from one sample, sequenced in a study of blood T cells in healthy people across ages. TCRdb redid the calling of the 5' RACE reads with MiXCR, one entry per CDR3 protein. This sample has 1.5 million to 1.9 million distinct CDR3 sequences, with 35% to 45% found just once. Sequencing was carried out using blood. Every receptor here comes from a woman aged 18-29 years in good health. Both conserved end residues are part of each CDR3. The D gene is left open where the match is weak. Clone size is not always given. Where it is, it says once, few, many or a class for expanded clones.

d_gene	v_gene	abundance	j_gene	CDR3aa	CDR3nt
NA	TRBV27	few	TRBJ2-3	CASSPGALPSTDTQYF	TGTGCCAGCTCGCCCGGAGCTCTTCCTAGCACAGATACGCAGTATTTT
TRBD2	TRBV20-1	few	TRBJ2-3	CSARGTSGTDTQYF	TGCAGTGCTAGGGGGACTAGCGGCACAGATACGCAGTATTTT
NA	TRBV5-1	few	TRBJ1-2	CASSLDPGNYGYTF	TGTGCCAGCAGCTTAGATCCCGGAAACTATGGCTACACCTTC
TRBD1	TRBV2	NA	TRBJ2-5	CANKGQGVGETQYF	TGTGCCAACAAGGGACAGGGAGTAGGCGAGACCCAGTACTTC
TRBD2	TRBV5-1	NA	TRBJ2-5	CASRRWASGEETQYF	TGCGCCTCGCGCCGCTGGGCTAGCGGTGAAGAGACCCAGTACTTC
TRBD2	TRBV2	NA	TRBJ2-3	CASETGGKTDTQYF	TGTGCCAGCGAAACGGGAGGGAAGACAGATACGCAGTATTTT
NA	TRBV4-1	NA	TRBJ1-5	CASGHGRDQPQHF	TGCGCCAGTGGACACGGTCGAGATCAGCCCCAGCATTTT
NA	TRBV9	NA	TRBJ2-1	CASSGSPLDGNEQFF	TGTGCCAGCAGCGGGAGTCCCTTGGATGGCAATGAGCAGTTCTTC
TRBD1	TRBV29-1	many	TRBJ2-7	CSTQQGNRDSEQYF	TGCAGCACCCAACAGGGGAATCGAGATAGCGAGCAGTACTTC
NA	TRBV30	many	TRBJ2-1	CAWSVYNEQFF	TGTGCCTGGAGTGTATACAATGAGCAGTTCTTC
TRBD1	TRBV11-2	few	TRBJ2-3	CASSLDPTGTGSDTQYF	TGTGCCAGCAGCTTAGACCCCACCGGGACAGGGTCAGATACGCAGTATTTT
NA	TRBV29-1	NA	TRBJ2-3	CSVAQVVDTQYF	TGCAGCGTTGCCCAGGTGGTGGATACGCAGTATTTT
TRBD2	TRBV20-1	NA	TRBJ2-1	CSARDLGSGRNEQFF	TGCAGTGCTAGAGATCTGGGTAGCGGGAGGAATGAGCAGTTCTTC
NA	TRBV5-1	NA	TRBJ2-3	CASSLGRLGTDTQYF	TGCGCCAGCAGCTTGGGACGACTTGGCACAGATACGCAGTATTTT
TRBD2	TRBV27	few	TRBJ2-1	CASSLAGTSHREQFF	TGTGCCAGCAGTCTCGCCGGGACTAGCCATAGAGAGCAGTTCTTC
TRBD2	TRBV7-9	NA	TRBJ2-7	CASALAETSYNEQYF	TGTGCCAGCGCACTAGCGGAGACCTCCTACAATGAGCAGTACTTC
NA	TRBV18	NA	TRBJ2-3	CASSPGSSDTQYF	TGTGCCAGCTCACCAGGGTCCTCAGATACGCAGTATTTT
NA	TRBV4-1	NA	TRBJ2-1	CASSQGGGYSYNEQFF	TGCGCCAGCAGCCAAGGGGGAGGATACTCCTACAATGAGCAGTTCTTC
NA	TRBV7-9	many	TRBJ2-3	CASQKSPQSLFTDTQYF	TGTGCCAGCCAAAAGAGTCCACAGTCCCTTTTCACAGATACGCAGTATTTT
TRBD1	TRBV5-1	NA	TRBJ1-1	CASRRQGGAEAFF	TGCGCCAGCAGACGACAGGGTGGCGCTGAAGCTTTCTTT
TRBD1	TRBV20-1	NA	TRBJ1-4	CSARSPTGGLTNEKLFF	TGCAGTGCTAGATCCCCGACAGGGGGCTTAACTAATGAAAAACTGTTTTTT
NA	TRBV25-1	NA	TRBJ2-7	CASSELGNSASSYDEQYF	TGTGCCAGCAGTGAATTAGGGAATAGCGCCAGCTCCTACGATGAGCAGTACTTC
TRBD2	TRBV9	NA	TRBJ2-5	CASSIRPSGSGTQYF	TGTGCCAGCAGCATAAGGCCTAGCGGGAGTGGGACCCAGTACTTC
TRBD1	TRBV7-2	NA	TRBJ2-5	CASSWDGQGYETQYF	TGTGCCAGCAGCTGGGACGGACAGGGATATGAGACCCAGTACTTC
NA	TRBV7-2	few	TRBJ2-1	CASSPWTEVNDEQFF	TGTGCCAGCAGCCCATGGACAGAAGTGAACGATGAGCAGTTCTTC
NA	TRBV5-1	NA	TRBJ2-7	CASSFASTYEQYF	TGCGCCAGCAGCTTCGCCTCCACCTACGAGCAGTACTTC
TRBD2	TRBV6-1	NA	TRBJ2-3	CASTGRLASTDTQYF	TGTGCCAGCACAGGAAGACTAGCGAGCACAGATACGCAGTATTTT
NA	TRBV29-1	NA	TRBJ2-1	CSARPYNEQFF	TGCAGCGCTAGACCTTACAATGAGCAGTTCTTC
NA	TRBV6-2/TRBV6-3	NA	TRBJ2-7	CASSDPQAGEQYF	TGTGCCAGCAGTGACCCGCAAGCGGGCGAGCAGTACTTC
NA	TRBV6-1	few	TRBJ1-2	CASILARTPNHGYTF	TGTGCCAGCATCTTGGCAAGGACACCCAACCATGGCTACACCTTC